This T cell receptor (beta chain) emerged from a study of OX40 agonist ivuxolimab in advanced cancers. Overall study: Of mixed ages from about 20 to 80 and averaging about 56 years, the group was about 86% male. Study findings and constraints: Also showing low normalized T-cell clonal expansion were some of the nonresponders.

In regard to this clone: Its specificity is not known.

V gave up 6 bases and J gave up 0 bases, with 9 bases separating them. The CDR3 runs 13 residues. Germline V gene sequence: CDR1 SNHLY, CDR2 FYNNEI. Blood sampling took place at baseline, cycle 4 day 1, and cycle 7 day 1. Only in-frame clones appear in the TCRdb table, and some are missing; sequencing was by immunoSEQ multiplex PCR. The table includes roughly 60,000 clones, approximately 80% detected once. This chain connects TRBV2 to TRBJ2-7; D is uncertain. The specimen comprised CD4+ or CD8+ T cells sorted from blood, sampled in a trial of the OX40 agonist ivuxolimab. This receptor was obtained from an adult with an advanced solid tumor such as melanoma, head and neck, liver or kidney cancer. CDR3 in DNA: TGTGCCAGCAGCGTCGACAACTCCTACGAGCAGTACTTC. It specifies CASSVDNSYEQYF.